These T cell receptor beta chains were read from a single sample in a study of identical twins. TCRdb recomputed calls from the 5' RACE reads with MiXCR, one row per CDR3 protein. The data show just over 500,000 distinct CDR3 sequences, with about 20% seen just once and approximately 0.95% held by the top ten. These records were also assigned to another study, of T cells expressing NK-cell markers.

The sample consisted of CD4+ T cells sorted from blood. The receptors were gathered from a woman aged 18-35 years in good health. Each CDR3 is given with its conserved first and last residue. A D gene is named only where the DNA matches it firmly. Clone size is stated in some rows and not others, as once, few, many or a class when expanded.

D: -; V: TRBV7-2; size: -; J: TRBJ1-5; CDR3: CASSPKGGPQPQHF; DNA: TGTGCCAGCAGCCCCAAAGGGGGACCGCAGCCCCAGCATTTT
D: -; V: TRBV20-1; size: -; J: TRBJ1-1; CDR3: CSASPAPGDTEAFF; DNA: TGCAGTGCTAGTCCCGCGCCAGGGGACACTGAAGCTTTCTTT
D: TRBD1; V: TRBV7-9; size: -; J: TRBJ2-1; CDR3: CASSQGQGLVDEQFF; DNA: TGTGCCAGCAGCCAGGGACAGGGGTTAGTAGATGAGCAGTTCTTC
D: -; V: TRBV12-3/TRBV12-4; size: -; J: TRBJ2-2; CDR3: CASSNRVTGELFF; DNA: TGTGCCAGCAGTAACAGGGTAACCGGGGAGCTGTTTTTT
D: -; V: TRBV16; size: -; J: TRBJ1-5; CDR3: CASSQFPGDQPQHF; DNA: TGTGCCAGCAGCCAATTTCCCGGTGATCAGCCCCAGCATTTT
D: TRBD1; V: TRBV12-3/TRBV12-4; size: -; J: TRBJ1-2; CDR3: CASTADRGYGYTF; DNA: TGTGCCAGCACCGCCGACAGGGGCTATGGCTACACCTTC
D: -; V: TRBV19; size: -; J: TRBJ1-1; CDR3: CASSRHIEAFF; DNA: TGTGCCAGTAGTAGACATATTGAAGCTTTCTTT
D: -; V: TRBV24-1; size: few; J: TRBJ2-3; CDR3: CATSDLDNDTQYF; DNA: TGTGCCACCAGTGATTTGGACAACGATACGCAGTATTTT
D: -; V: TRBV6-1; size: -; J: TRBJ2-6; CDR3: CASSEARLRSSGANVLTF; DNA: TGTGCCAGCAGTGAAGCGAGGCTTCGTAGCTCTGGGGCCAACGTCCTGACTTTC
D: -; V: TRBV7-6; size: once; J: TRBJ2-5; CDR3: CASSLQGTGQGTQYF; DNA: TGTGCCAGCAGCTTACAAGGGACCGGGCAAGGGACCCAGTACTTC
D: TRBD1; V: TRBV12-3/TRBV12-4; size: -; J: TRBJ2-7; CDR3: CASRSTGTGVYEQYF; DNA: TGTGCCAGCAGGTCAACCGGGACAGGGGTCTACGAGCAGTACTTC
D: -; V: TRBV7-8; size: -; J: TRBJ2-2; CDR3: CASSLQGLAGELFF; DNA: TGTGCCAGCAGCTTGCAGGGTTTGGCCGGGGAGCTGTTTTTT
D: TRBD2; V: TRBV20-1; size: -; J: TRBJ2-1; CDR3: CSAPLAGDYNEQFF; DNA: TGCAGTGCCCCACTAGCGGGGGACTACAATGAGCAGTTCTTC
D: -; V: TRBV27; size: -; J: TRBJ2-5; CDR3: CASSPWVGRETQYF; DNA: TGTGCCAGCAGTCCATGGGTCGGCAGGGAGACCCAGTACTTC
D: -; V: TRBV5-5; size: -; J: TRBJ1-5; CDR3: CASSKQGQPQHF; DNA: TGTGCCAGCAGCAAACAGGGCCAGCCCCAGCATTTT
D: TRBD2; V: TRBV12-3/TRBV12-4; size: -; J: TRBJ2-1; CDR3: CASSSGLVYVGQFF; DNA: TGTGCCAGCAGTTCGGGACTAGTTTATGTCGGGCAGTTCTTC
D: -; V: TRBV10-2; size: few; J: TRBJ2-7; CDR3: CASSESGGGVERYF; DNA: TGCGCCAGCAGTGAGTCAGGAGGGGGAGTCGAGCGGTACTTC
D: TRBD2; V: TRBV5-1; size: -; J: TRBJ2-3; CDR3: CASSLPREGTDTQYF; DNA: TGCGCCAGCAGCTTGCCGCGGGAGGGGACAGATACGCAGTATTTT
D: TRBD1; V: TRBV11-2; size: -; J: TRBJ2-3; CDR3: CASSVGQRTDTQYF; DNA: TGTGCCAGCAGCGTGGGACAGAGAACAGATACGCAGTATTTT
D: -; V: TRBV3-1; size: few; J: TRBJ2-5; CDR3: CASSQRGSETQYF; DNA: TGTGCCAGCAGCCAGAGGGGGTCGGAGACCCAGTACTTC
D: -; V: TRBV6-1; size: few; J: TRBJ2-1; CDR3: CASSRTGIYNEQFF; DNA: TGTGCCAGCAGTCGGACTGGAATCTACAATGAGCAGTTCTTC
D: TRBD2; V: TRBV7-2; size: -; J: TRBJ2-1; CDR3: CASSSGGWNEQFF; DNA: TGTGCCAGCAGCTCGGGAGGGTGGAATGAGCAGTTCTTC
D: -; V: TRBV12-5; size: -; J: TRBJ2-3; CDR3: CASAISTDTQYF; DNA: TGTGCTAGTGCGATAAGCACAGATACGCAGTATTTT
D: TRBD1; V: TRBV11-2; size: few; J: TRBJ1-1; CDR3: CASSFPDRAGGTEAFF; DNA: TGTGCCAGCAGCTTCCCCGACAGGGCGGGGGGAACTGAAGCTTTCTTT
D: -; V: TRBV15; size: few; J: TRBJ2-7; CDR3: CATSRVSGYEQYF; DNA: TGTGCCACCAGCAGAGTGTCCGGTTACGAGCAGTACTTC
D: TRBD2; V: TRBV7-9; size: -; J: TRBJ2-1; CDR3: CASRVGRGAYNEQFF; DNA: TGTGCCAGCAGGGTCGGGAGGGGGGCCTACAATGAGCAGTTCTTC
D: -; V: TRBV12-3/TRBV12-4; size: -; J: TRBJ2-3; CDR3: CASSPGSSRATDTQYF; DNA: TGTGCCAGCAGCCCCGGTTCTTCGCGAGCCACAGATACGCAGTATTTT
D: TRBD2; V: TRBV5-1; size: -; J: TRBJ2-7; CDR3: CASSFTAGGHEQYF; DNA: TGCGCCAGCAGCTTTACGGCGGGAGGACACGAGCAGTACTTC
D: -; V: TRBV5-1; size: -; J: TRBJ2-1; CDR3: CASSTRSEQFF; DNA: TGCGCCAGCAGCACACGAAGTGAGCAGTTCTTC
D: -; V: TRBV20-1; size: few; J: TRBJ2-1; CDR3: CSAIIRRTYNEQFF; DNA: TGCAGTGCTATCATCCGGCGGACCTACAATGAGCAGTTCTTC
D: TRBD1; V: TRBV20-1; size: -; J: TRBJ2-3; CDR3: CSASRPGTGTDTQYF; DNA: TGCAGTGCTAGTCGACCGGGGACAGGGACAGATACGCAGTATTTT
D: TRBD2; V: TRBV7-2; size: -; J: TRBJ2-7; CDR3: CASAHSTSGGYEQYF; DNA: TGTGCCAGCGCACATTCGACTAGCGGAGGTTACGAGCAGTACTTC
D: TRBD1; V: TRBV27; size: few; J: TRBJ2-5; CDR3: CASSLVDRGETQYF; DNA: TGTGCCAGCAGTTTAGTGGACAGGGGAGAGACCCAGTACTTC
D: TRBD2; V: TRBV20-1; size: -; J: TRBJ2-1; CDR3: CSAVVSGGFPYNEQFF; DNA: TGCAGTGCAGTAGTTAGCGGGGGATTCCCCTACAATGAGCAGTTCTTC
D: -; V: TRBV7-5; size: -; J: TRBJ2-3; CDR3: CFSACSPTLRNSGRTDTQYF; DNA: TGTTTCTCTGCCTGCAGCCCGACCCTAAGGAATAGCGGTCGCACAGATACGCAGTATTTT
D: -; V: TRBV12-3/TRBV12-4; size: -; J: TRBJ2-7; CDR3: CASSYRDGYEQYF; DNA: TGTGCCAGCAGTTACCGGGACGGCTACGAGCAGTACTTC
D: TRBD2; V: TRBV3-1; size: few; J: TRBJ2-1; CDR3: CASSQLASGANEQFF; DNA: TGTGCCAGCAGCCAACTGGCTAGCGGTGCGAATGAGCAGTTCTTC
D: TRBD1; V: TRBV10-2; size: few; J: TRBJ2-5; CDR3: CASKGTGRVETQYF; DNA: TGCGCCAGCAAGGGGACAGGGAGAGTAGAGACCCAGTACTTC
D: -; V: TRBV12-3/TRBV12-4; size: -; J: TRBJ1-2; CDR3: CASSLSPGRSTF; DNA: TGTGCCAGCAGTTTATCTCCAGGGAGGTCCACCTTC
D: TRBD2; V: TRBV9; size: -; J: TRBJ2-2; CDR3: CASSVASGTYPGELFF; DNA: TGTGCCAGCAGCGTAGCTAGCGGGACTTACCCCGGGGAGCTGTTTTTT
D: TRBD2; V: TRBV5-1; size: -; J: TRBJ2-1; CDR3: CASSLPQRLAGGPYAPYNEQFF; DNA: TGCGCCAGCAGCTTGCCCCAACGACTAGCGGGGGGCCCATACGCGCCCTACAATGAGCAGTTCTTC
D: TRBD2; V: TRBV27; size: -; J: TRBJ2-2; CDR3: CASSKYVPVSGATGELFF; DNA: TGTGCCAGCAGTAAATATGTGCCCGTAAGCGGGGCCACCGGGGAGCTGTTTTTT
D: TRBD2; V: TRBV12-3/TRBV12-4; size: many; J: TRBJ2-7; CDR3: CASSFGLAGSYEQYF; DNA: TGTGCCAGCAGTTTTGGGCTAGCGGGGTCCTACGAGCAGTACTTC
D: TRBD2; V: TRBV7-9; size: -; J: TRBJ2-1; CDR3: CASSFDGGRAHNEQFF; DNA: TGTGCCAGCAGCTTTGACGGCGGGAGGGCCCACAATGAGCAGTTCTTC
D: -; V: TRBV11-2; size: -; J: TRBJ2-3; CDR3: CASSLSYGGLSDTQYF; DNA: TGTGCCAGCAGCTTATCCTATGGGGGCCTGTCGGATACGCAGTATTTT